One and the same sample provided the 17 T cell receptor beta chains below, sequenced in a study of blood T cell repertoires in COVID-19. Assay used: immunoSEQ multiplex PCR; TCRdb lists only in-frame clones, some missing. The sample lists some 250,000 clones, roughly 90% occurring once. The sample was peripheral blood. The receptor source for this set is a man aged 60-69 years with acute or convalescent COVID-19.

The chain uses TRBV24-1 and TRBJ2-1, with TRBD1 matching over 8 bases. The J segment lost 5 bases and the V segment lost 5 bases, leaving 4 bases of the junction unmatched. The CDR3 is 14 amino acids. Germline CDR1 is KGHDR and CDR2 is SFDVKD. CDR3 DNA sequence: TGTGCCACCAGTGGACAGGGGAACGACAATGAGCAGTTCTTC. Its translation is CATSGQGNDNEQFF.

In nucleotides, the CDR3 is TGTGCCAGCAGCTTAGTTGGGACAGCGAACACCGGGGAGCTGTTTTTT. It codes for CASSLVGTANTGELFF. The chain uses TRBV11-3 and TRBJ2-2; TRBD1 matches at 7 bases. J was trimmed by 0 bases and V by 1 base; bases with no gene match: 2. Germline V lookup: CDR1 SGHNT, CDR2 YENEEA. The CDR3 totals 16 residues. Complete variable domain (other parts from reference TRBV11-3 and TRBJ2-2): EAGVVQSPRYKIIEKKQPVAFWCNPISGHNTLYWYLQNLGQGPELLIRYENEEAVDDSQLPKDRFSAERLKGVDSTLKIQPAELGDSAVYLCASSLVGTANTGELFFGEGSRLTVL.

CDR3: CAWSVEQGLYGYTF. CDR3 bases: TGTGCCTGGAGTGTTGAGCAGGGCCTTTATGGCTACACCTTC. This chain links TRBV30 with TRBJ1-2; a possible D gene is TRBD1 (5 bases). V was cut by 0 bases and J by 5 bases, with 13 bases left in between. The CDR3 runs to 14 residues. Germline V gives CDR1 GTSNPN, CDR2 SVGIG (reference sequence).

The V and J genes are TRBV30 and TRBJ1-2; no reliable D call. Trimming took off 0 bases at V and 5 bases at J, with 7 bases between the two ends. In germline, CDR1 is GTSNPN, CDR2 SVGIG (reference sequence). The CDR3 loop spans 12 amino acids. CDR3 protein: CAWSVGRYGYTF. The CDR3 coding sequence is TGTGCCTGGAGTGTGGGCCGGTATGGCTACACCTTC.

This rearrangement joins TRBV6-2 or TRBV6-3 to TRBJ1-1, with D maybe TRBD1 (6 bases). This CDR3 is built from 14 residues. Germline lookup yields CDR1 MNHEY and CDR2 SVGEGT. Trimming took off 5 bases at V and 4 bases at J, with 14 bases between the two ends. CDR3 region: CASSLTGRGTEAFF. The DNA for the CDR3 is TGTGCCAGCAGTCTCACAGGGAGAGGCACTGAAGCTTTCTTT.

The CDR3 DNA reads as TGTGCCAGTAGGGACCCGCGGACAGGGGAAGAGACCCAGTACTTC. This gives the protein CASRDPRTGEETQYF. The chain is built from TRBV19 and TRBJ2-5; 9 bases match TRBD1. Germline V CDR1 and CDR2: LNHDA, SQIVND (reference sequence). The CDR3 runs to 15 residues. V dropped 6 bases and J dropped 3; count of bases not matched to a gene: 8.

The chain joins TRBV28 to TRBJ1-1; the match to TRBD1 covers 9 bases. Germline-derived CDR1 and CDR2 are MDHEN and SYDVKM. The CDR3 runs 15 residues. The V segment lost 8 bases and the J segment 4 bases; nucleotides outside the gene matches: 11. The CDR3 coding sequence is TGTGCCAGCCCCCCCGGGACAGGGCCCCCCACTGAAGCTTTCTTT. Translated, it gives CASPPGTGPPTEAFF.

The genes are TRBV29-1 and TRBJ2-1; the D is unclear. CDR1 is SQVTM and CDR2 is ANQGSEA in the germline V gene. The CDR3 has 11 residues. CDR3 sequence: CAESYVNEQFF. The CDR3 region has the DNA TGCGCCGAGAGCTATGTTAATGAGCAGTTCTTC.

V usage is TRBV30 and J usage is TRBJ1-6; tentative D call: TRBD1 (5 bases). Trimming stripped 4 bases from V and 6 bases from J, with 16 bases between. Germline lookup yields CDR1 GTSNPN and CDR2 SVGIG (reference sequence). This CDR3 has 15 amino acids. The CDR3 DNA sequence: TGTGCCTGGACCGGGCCCGGGGGGGGTAATTCACCCCTCCACTTT. Encoded protein: CAWTGPGGGNSPLHF.

The CDR3 region is CASGGILTEAFF. CDR3 bases: TGTGCCAGTGGAGGGATTCTAACTGAAGCTTTCTTT. V gene TRBV19 combines with J gene TRBJ1-1, with D uncertain. CDR3 size: 12 residues. The V gene's germline CDR1 is LNHDA and CDR2 SQIVND (reference sequence). V was clipped by 8 bases and J by 5 bases, with 12 bases between them.

This chain's CDR3 is CASSLMASGSDEQFF. CDR3 sequence (DNA): TGTGCCAGCAGTTTAATGGCTAGCGGGAGCGATGAGCAGTTCTTC. The chain employs TRBV28 and TRBJ2-1; 10 nucleotides agree with TRBD2. Looked up from germline, CDR1 is MDHEN and CDR2 is SYDVKM. This CDR3 has 15 residues. Trimming removed 2 bases from V and 8 bases from J; junction bases left unmatched: 6.

J is TRBJ1-5 and V is TRBV9; 7 nucleotides agree with TRBD1. This CDR3 spans 14 amino acids. Germline-derived CDR1 and CDR2 are SGDLS and YYNGEE. V was clipped by 4 bases and J by 3 bases; unmatched bases: 4. CDR3: CASSTGQDNQPQHF. CDR3 sequence (DNA): TGTGCCAGCAGCACCGGACAGGACAATCAGCCCCAGCATTTT.

The V gene is TRBV9, the J gene TRBJ2-3, with 9 nucleotides matching TRBD2. Germline V gene data show CDR1 as SGDLS and CDR2 as YYNGEE. With 0 bases clipped from V and 2 bases from J, the junction kept 4 bases outside the gene matches. This CDR3 contains 16 residues. CDR3 sequence: CASSVGIAGDTDTQYF. The DNA of the CDR3 is TGTGCCAGCAGCGTAGGGATAGCGGGAGACACAGATACGCAGTATTTT.

The CDR3 bases are TGTGCCAGTAGCACCCCAGGAAGACTAGCGGGGAGCACAGATACGCAGTATTTT. Its translation is CASSTPGRLAGSTDTQYF. The V call is TRBV19, the J call TRBJ2-3; 11 nucleotides agree with TRBD2. Unmatched junction bases numbered 11, after V lost 6 bases and J lost 0 bases. This CDR3 has 18 residues. From germline, CDR1 is LNHDA and CDR2 SQIVND (reference sequence).

The J gene is TRBJ2-5, the V gene TRBV6-2 or TRBV6-3, with TRBD1 matching 8 bases. The ends lost 5 bases at V and 1 base at J; junction bases unmatched: 3. The CDR3 extends over 14 amino acids. The germline V gene encodes CDR1 MNHEY and CDR2 SVGEGT. The CDR3 DNA reads TGTGCCAGCAGTCGGACAGGGATCCAAGAGACCCAGTACTTC. It is translated as CASSRTGIQETQYF.

This chain uses TRBV12-3 or TRBV12-4 with TRBJ2-5; possibly TRBD1 for D (5 bases). V was trimmed by 5 bases and J by 7 bases, leaving 14 bases between them. The CDR3 has 13 residues. The CDR3 DNA reads TGTGCCAGCAGTCCTAACAGGCTGGGGACCCAGTACTTC. It yields the protein CASSPNRLGTQYF.

This chain uses TRBV6-1 with TRBJ1-2; D unresolved. This CDR3 is 13 amino acids long. The V and J ends lost 5 bases and 4 bases respectively, with 11 bases between them. The germline V gene has CDR1 MNHNS and CDR2 SASEGT. This CDR3 reads CASSPGSFYGYTF. As DNA, the CDR3 is TGTGCCAGCAGTCCCGGGAGCTTCTATGGCTACACCTTC.